One T cell receptor (beta chain) is described in this entry. The sample holds many counts of this clonotype. No cognate antigen has been identified for it. There are no base qualities to consult, and no much larger clone falls within one base. These data originate in a study of T cells in Graves' hyperthyroidism and ophthalmopathy (dated by TCRdb to about 2019). Turning to the overall study: Peripheral blood was collected at initial diagnosis, before any treatment. A discovery cohort of about a hundred patients, roughly 45 with Graves' ophthalmopathy and under 60 with stable Graves' hyperthyroidism, was used to find distinguishing TCR V-J signatures. Prospective prediction of ophthalmopathy was tested in an independent validation cohort of some 19 hyperthyroidism patients and 15 to 17 patients who later progressed to ophthalmopathy. For training and testing, the 100 or so patients in the discovery cohort were randomly divided in a 7:3 ratio. In addition, the study compared T-cell repertoires in thyroid tissue and in blood from five to seven Graves' hyperthyroidism patients. After sampling, hyperthyroidism patients received methimazole starting at 30 mg daily, and ophthalmopathy patients received high-dose intravenous methylprednisolone. The paper reports TCR Vbeta CDR3 sequencing of 135 peripheral blood samples: under 45 ophthalmopathy, about 75 hyperthyroidism and approximately 17 progressor patients.

V lost 5 bases and J lost 4 bases; the stretch between them is 13 bases long. Per the germline V gene, SGHRS is the CDR1 and YFSETQ is the CDR2. The CDR3 holds 13 amino acids from the cysteine to the phenylalanine. Only the CDR3 portion is preserved as DNA: 39 bases, with reading frame beginning at the first base. The research as a whole found: In cross-validation, a model built on a 13 V-J signature told ophthalmopathy apart from stable hyperthyroidism with 85% to 90% sensitivity and roughly 81% specificity, and in testing the same model reached 80%/75%. Sample size was not statistically predetermined, and investigators were not blinded to group allocation. During validation, the model predicted progression to ophthalmopathy a median of roughly six months ahead of onset, with almost 71% sensitivity and roughly 75% specificity. Most expanded thyroid clonotypes (frequency above 0.001) were also detected in blood, a finding suggesting that blood repertoires may reflect thyroid immune responses.

Amplification of TCR beta CDR3 regions was carried out from RNA transcripts. For the first round of RT-PCR on the TCR CDR3, the HTBI primer set was used together with the Qiagen OneStep RT-PCR kit. The libraries were constructed in a second round of multiplex PCR and then size-selected and purified. Libraries were sequenced paired-end with 100 bp reads on an Illumina HiSeq2000. Regarding the original processing steps: SOAPnuke was used to process the raw data, with reads discarded if the reads contained adapters or uncalled bases, had a mean Phred below 15, or lacked an exact constant-primer or identifier match. COPE v1.2.5 was used to merge high-quality paired reads, and clonotypes were defined as unique nucleotide sequences. MiTCR v1.1 was used to align the clonotypes against IMGT TRBV, TRBD and TRBJ reference segments. The analysis included only V-J combinations with a frequency above 0.0001, which together covered 99% to 99.2% of the repertoires. A TCS score was defined as the ratio of F50 (clonal expansion) to E x V (chaos), with BLOSUM62-based TCRdist applied between CDR3 peptides within each V-J. Welch's t-statistics and random forest reduced 514 V-J features to 13, which were used in a naive Bayes classifier (R e1071). TCRdb handled the public reads itself, with Q25 trimming in fastp and clone calling in MiXCR, and kept productive beta chains. Rows are unified per CDR3 protein, each entry keeping the most common DNA and genes. For this entry, the V and J calls and clone size follow TCRdb and not the study's own pipeline. The sample data list about 260,000 distinct CDR3 sequences, and 25% to 30% of these were observed just once. In total, the top ten clones hold around 30% of the sample.

Hyperthyroidism patients were newly diagnosed, with disease duration under 2 months, and aged 18 to 65 years. Any patient with an uncontrolled infection, another autoimmune disease, pregnancy or lactation was excluded. Diagnoses relied on clinical symptoms, serum thyroxine and TRAb, thyroid ultrasound and orbital computed tomography. Blood from progressor patients was collected at the time of first diagnosis with hyperthyroidism, before any ophthalmopathy symptoms had appeared. Ficoll-Paque density gradient centrifugation was used to isolate PBMCs from about 10 ml of fresh peripheral blood. Progressor patients were defined as those initially diagnosed with Graves' hyperthyroidism in whom ophthalmopathy developed during follow-up. Total RNA was extracted with Trizol reagent, and quality was checked on an Agilent 2100 Bioanalyzer.

The clonotype originates from a man aged 35-49 years with Graves' hyperthyroidism that later progressed to Graves' ophthalmopathy. Sequencing was performed on blood. This receptor chain uses TRBV5-1 and TRBJ2-7; the D gene is not confidently resolved. CDR3 loop: CASSPPGVYEQYF. The DNA is as follows: TGCGCCAGCAGTCCTCCCGGAGTTTACGAGCAGTACTTC.